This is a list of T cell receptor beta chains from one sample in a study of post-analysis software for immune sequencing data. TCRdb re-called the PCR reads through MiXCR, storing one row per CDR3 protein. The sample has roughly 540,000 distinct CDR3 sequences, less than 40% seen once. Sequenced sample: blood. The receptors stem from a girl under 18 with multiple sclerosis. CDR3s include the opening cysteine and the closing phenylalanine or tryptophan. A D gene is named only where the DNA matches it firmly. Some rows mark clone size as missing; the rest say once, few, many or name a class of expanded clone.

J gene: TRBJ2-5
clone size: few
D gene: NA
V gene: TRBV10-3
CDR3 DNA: TGTGCCATCAGTGGTGTCAGGGAGACCCAGTACTTC
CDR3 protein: CAISGVRETQYF

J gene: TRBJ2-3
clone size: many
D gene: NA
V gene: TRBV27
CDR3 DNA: TGTGCCAGCAGTTTACTCAGCACAGATACGCAGTATTTT
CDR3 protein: CASSLLSTDTQYF

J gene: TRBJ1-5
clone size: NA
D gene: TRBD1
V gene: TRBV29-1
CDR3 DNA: TGCAGCGTTGGGTCAGGGGGCGGGGAGCCCCAGCATTTT
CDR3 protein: CSVGSGGGEPQHF

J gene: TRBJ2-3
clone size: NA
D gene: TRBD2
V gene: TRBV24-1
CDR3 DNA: TGTGCCACCAGTCTAGCGGGGGGGCCGGGTACGCAGTATTTT
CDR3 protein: CATSLAGGPGTQYF

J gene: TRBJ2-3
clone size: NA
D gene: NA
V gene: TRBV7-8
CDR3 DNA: TGTGCCAGCAGCTCACGACAGGAGTTCACAGATACGCAGTATTTT
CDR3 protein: CASSSRQEFTDTQYF

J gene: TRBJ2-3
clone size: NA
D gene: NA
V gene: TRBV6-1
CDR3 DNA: TGTGCCAGCACTGGGACCTATACGCAGTATTTT
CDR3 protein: CASTGTYTQYF

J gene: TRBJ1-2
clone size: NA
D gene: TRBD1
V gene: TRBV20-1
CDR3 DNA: TGCAGTGCGAGACAGGGGGCCAGGTATGGCTACACCTTC
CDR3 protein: CSARQGARYGYTF

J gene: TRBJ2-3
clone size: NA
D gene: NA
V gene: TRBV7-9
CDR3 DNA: TGTGCCAGCAGCTTAGATCGTAGAAATACGCAGTATTTT
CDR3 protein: CASSLDRRNTQYF

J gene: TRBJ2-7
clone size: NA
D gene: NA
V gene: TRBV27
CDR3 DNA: TGTGCCAGCAGTCCGCAGCGGATAACCTACGAGCAGTACTTC
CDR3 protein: CASSPQRITYEQYF

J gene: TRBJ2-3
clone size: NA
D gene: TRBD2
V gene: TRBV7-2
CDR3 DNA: TGTGCCAGCAGTTTCCCGGGACTAGCGGGGGCGCGGCATACGCAGTATTTT
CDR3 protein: CASSFPGLAGARHTQYF

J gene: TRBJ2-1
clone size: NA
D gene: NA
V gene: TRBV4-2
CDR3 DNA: TGTGCCAGCAGCCAAGATAGGGGCGGGGGCCAATCCTACAATGAGCAGTTCTTC
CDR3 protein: CASSQDRGGGQSYNEQFF

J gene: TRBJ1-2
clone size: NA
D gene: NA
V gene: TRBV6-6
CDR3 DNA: TGTGCCAGCAGTATCAGGGGCGATGGCTACACCTTC
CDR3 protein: CASSIRGDGYTF

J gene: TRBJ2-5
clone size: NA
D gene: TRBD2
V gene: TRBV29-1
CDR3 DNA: TGCAGCGTTGAAGGGGGAGGGACCCAGGACTTC
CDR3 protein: CSVEGGGTQDF

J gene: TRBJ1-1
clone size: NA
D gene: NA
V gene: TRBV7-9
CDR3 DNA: TGTGCCAGCTCCCGAGGCCCCGCGGTCCCTATGAACACTGAAGCTTTCTTT
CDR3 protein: CASSRGPAVPMNTEAFF

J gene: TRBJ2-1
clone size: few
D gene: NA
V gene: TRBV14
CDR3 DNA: TGTGCCAGCAGCCAAGTTCTGGGGAATGAGCAGTTCTTC
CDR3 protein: CASSQVLGNEQFF

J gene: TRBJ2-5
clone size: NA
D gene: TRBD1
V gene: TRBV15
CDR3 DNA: TGTGCCACCAGCAGAGATGGGACAGGGGGAGGAGAGACCCAGTACTTC
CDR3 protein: CATSRDGTGGGETQYF

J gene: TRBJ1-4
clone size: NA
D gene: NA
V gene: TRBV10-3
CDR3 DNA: TGTGCCATCAGTGAGCCGCATGGGGCCAATGAAAAACTGTTTTTT
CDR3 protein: CAISEPHGANEKLFF

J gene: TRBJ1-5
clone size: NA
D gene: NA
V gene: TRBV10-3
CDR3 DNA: TGTGCCATCAGTGAGGGAAGGGGGGATCAGCCCCAGCATTTT
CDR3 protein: CAISEGRGDQPQHF

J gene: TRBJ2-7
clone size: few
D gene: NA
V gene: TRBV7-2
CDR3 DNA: TGTGCCAGCAGCAGAGGGCAGGGACGCGAGCAGTACTTC
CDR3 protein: CASSRGQGREQYF

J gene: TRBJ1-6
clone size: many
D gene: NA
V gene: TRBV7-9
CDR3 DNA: TGTGCCAGCAGCTTAGATGCACGGTATAATTCACCCCTCCACTTT
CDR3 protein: CASSLDARYNSPLHF

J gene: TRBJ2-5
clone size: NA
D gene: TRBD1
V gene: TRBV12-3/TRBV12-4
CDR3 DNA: TGTGCCAGCAGCCCGACAGGGCCCCAAGAGGCCCAGTACTTC
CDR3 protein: CASSPTGPQEAQYF

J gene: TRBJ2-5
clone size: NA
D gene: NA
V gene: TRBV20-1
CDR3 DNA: TGCAGTGCTAGAGATAATTCCAAGACCCAGTACTTC
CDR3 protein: CSARDNSKTQYF